This TCR beta chain was profiled in a study of cytotoxic CD8 clonotypes in ibrutinib-treated CLL. Overall study: Response samples were taken after a median around eleven months of treatment, range 6 to 36. Notes on the study in general: Age-matched healthy donor levels were exceeded by baseline clonality, which tracked circulating CD8+ T-cell counts. Clonality increased at ibrutinib response and stayed stable in sustained remission. At progression, however, it fell back toward baseline.

CDR3 length: 13 amino acids. CDR1 and CDR2 (germline): SGHTA, FQGNSA. V was clipped by 5 bases and J by 1 base, with 8 bases between them. Measured with immunoSEQ multiplex PCR; TCRdb has only the in-frame clones, and not every one. The sample consists of about 160,000 clones, approximately 80% of them appearing once. Worth noting for this clone: What it binds is unknown.

The sample was PBMCs, taken after 24 months of ibrutinib treatment. This sequence was found in a human donor with chronic lymphocytic leukemia. This sequence joins TRBV7-2 and TRBJ1-2; D is uncertain. The CDR3 DNA reads as TGTGCCAGCAGCGAGGCGGGTAACTATGGCTACACCTTC. This encodes CASSEAGNYGYTF.